This T cell receptor (beta chain) appears in the sequencing data of a study of T cells in Graves' hyperthyroidism and ophthalmopathy. On the study more broadly: Prior to any treatment, at the point of initial diagnosis, peripheral blood was collected. Study-level points and caveats: Blood also contained most expanded thyroid clonotypes above 0.001.

The sample holds a few counts of this clonotype. Its antigen remains unknown. A read error may account for a junction end that differs from germline. This CDR3 is built from 21 residues. Germline CDR1 reads SEHNR; CDR2 reads FQNEAQ (reference sequence). The source material, RNA transcripts, was used to amplify TCR beta CDR3 regions. Researchers ran a first-round RT-PCR on the TCR CDR3 using the HTBI primer set. TCRdb re-called the multiplex PCR reads through MiXCR, storing one row per CDR3 protein. Of about 640,000 distinct CDR3 sequences listed, less than 25% were seen once; the top ten hold around a third. Criteria for exclusion of patients were uncontrolled infection, other autoimmune disease, pregnancy or lactation.

The TCR sequence derives from a young man with Graves' ophthalmopathy. Material: blood. The chain has TRBV7-9 and TRBJ2-1; D is perhaps TRBD1 or TRBD2 (5 bases each). CDR3 sequence: CASGLAHGALDRRTTYNEQFF. For the CDR3, the DNA is TGTGCCAGCGGCTTAGCGCATGGGGCTCTAGATCGGCGAACAACCTACAATGAGCAGTTCTTC.